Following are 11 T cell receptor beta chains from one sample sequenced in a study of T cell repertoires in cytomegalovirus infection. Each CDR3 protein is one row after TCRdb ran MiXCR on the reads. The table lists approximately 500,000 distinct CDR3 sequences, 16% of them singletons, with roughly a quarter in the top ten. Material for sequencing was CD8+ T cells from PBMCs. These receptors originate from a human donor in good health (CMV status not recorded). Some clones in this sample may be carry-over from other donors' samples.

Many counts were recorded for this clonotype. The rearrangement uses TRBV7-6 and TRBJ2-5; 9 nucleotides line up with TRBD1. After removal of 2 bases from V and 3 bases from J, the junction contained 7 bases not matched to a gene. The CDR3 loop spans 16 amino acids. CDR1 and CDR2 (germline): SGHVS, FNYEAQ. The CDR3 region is CASSLPKTGGEETQYF. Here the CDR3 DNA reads TGTGCCAGCAGCTTACCCAAGACAGGGGGTGAAGAGACCCAGTACTTC.

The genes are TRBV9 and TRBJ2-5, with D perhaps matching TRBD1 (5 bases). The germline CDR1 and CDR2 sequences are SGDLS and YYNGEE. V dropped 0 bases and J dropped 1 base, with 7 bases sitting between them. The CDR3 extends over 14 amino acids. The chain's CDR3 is CASSVEDIQETQYF. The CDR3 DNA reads TGTGCCAGCAGCGTAGAGGACATCCAAGAGACCCAGTACTTC.

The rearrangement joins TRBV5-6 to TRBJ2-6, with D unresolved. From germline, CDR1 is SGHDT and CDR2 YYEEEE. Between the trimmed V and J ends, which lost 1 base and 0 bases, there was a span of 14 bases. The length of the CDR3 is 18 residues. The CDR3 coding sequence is TGTGCCAGCAGCTTGAAGGTCCGGATCTTCTCTGGGGCCAACGTCCTGACTTTC. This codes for CASSLKVRIFSGANVLTF.

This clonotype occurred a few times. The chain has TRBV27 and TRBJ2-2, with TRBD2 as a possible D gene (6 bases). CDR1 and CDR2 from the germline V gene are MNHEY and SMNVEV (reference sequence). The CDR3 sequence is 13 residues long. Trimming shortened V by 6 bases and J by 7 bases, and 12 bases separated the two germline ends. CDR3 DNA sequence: TGTGCCAGCAGGTGGAGGGGCAACGGGGAGCTGTTTTTT. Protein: CASRWRGNGELFF.

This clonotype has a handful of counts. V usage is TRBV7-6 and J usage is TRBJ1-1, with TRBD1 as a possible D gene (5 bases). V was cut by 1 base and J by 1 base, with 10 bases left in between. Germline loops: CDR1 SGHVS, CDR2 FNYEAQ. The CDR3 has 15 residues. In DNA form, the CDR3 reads TGTGCCAGCAGCTTAGATCAGGGCCGGAACACTGAAGCTTTCTTT. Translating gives CASSLDQGRNTEAFF. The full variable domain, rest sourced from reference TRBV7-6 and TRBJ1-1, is GAGVSQSPRYKVTKRGQDVALRCDPISGHVSLYWYRQALGQGPEFLTYFNYEAQQDKSGLPNDRFSAERPEGSISTLTIQRTEQRDSAMYRCASSLDQGRNTEAFFGQGTRLTVV.

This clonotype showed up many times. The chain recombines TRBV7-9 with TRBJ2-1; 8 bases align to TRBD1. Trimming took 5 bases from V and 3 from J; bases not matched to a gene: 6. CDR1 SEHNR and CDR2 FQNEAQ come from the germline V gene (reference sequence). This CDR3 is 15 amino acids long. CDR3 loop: CASSPGTGRYNEQFF. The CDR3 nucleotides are TGTGCCAGCAGCCCCGGGACAGGACGCTACAATGAGCAGTTCTTC.

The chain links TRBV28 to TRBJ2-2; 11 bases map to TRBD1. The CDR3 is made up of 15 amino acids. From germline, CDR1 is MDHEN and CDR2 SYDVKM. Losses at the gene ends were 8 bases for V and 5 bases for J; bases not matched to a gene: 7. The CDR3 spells CASQSGTGGTGELFF. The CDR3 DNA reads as TGTGCCAGCCAGTCAGGGACAGGGGGGACCGGGGAGCTGTTTTTT.

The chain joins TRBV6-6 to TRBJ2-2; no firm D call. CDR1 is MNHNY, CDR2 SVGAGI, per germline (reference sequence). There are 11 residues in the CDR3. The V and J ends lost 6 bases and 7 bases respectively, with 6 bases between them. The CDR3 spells CASSEVGELFF. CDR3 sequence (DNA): TGTGCCAGCAGCGAAGTCGGGGAGCTGTTTTTT.

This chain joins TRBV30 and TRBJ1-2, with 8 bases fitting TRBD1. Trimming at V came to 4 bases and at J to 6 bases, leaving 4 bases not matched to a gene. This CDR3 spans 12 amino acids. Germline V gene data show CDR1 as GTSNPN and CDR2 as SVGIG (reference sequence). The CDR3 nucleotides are TGTGCCTGGACCGAGACAGGGGATGGCTACACCTTC. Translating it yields CAWTETGDGYTF.

CDR3 coding DNA: TGCAGTGCTAGAGATAAGAGGGGGGATTACAATGAGCAGTTCTTC. As protein: CSARDKRGDYNEQFF. The V call is TRBV20-1, the J call TRBJ2-1, with D perhaps given as TRBD1 or TRBD2 (6 bases each). The germline gives CDR1 DFQATT, CDR2 SNEGSKA (reference sequence). V was clipped by 0 bases and J by 4 bases, with 13 bases between them. The CDR3 covers 15 residues.

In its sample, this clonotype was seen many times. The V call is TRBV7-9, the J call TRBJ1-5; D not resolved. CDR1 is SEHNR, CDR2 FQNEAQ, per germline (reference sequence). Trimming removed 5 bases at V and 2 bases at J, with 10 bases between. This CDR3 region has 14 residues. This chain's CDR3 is CASSRADGNQPQHF. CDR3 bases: TGTGCCAGCAGCCGAGCGGATGGCAATCAGCCCCAGCATTTT.